This is a list of T cell receptor beta chains from one sample in a study of CD4 T cell repertoires in COVID-19. Libraries were prepared by immunoSEQ multiplex PCR; TCRdb keeps only in-frame clonotypes and omits some of them. The table shows over 75,000 clones, with 83% occurring only once. Sequences were derived from CD4+ T cells from peripheral blood, sampled after recovery from COVID-19. These receptors were obtained from a human donor who had COVID-19. Each CDR3 is given with its conserved first and last residue.

V	J	CDR3
TRBV15	TRBJ1-2	CATSRGVVGDYGYTF
TRBV5-1	TRBJ2-5	CASSRWGAREETQYF
TRBV12-3/TRBV12-4	TRBJ1-1	CASSSWTTEAFF
TRBV5-4	TRBJ1-6	CASRPDREVRSPLHF
TRBV6-1	TRBJ2-4	CASSEDDLGRQYF
TRBV6-2/TRBV6-3	TRBJ1-1	CASSYEPVSTEAFF
TRBV11-2	TRBJ2-7	CASSLDQVGEQYF
TRBV6-5	TRBJ2-7	CASSYPTSGSYEQYF
TRBV27	TRBJ2-7	CASSLWGREGVRSEQYF
TRBV7-2	TRBJ2-3	CASSFASGQGTDTQYF
TRBV6-5	TRBJ1-5	CASGTPANQPQHF
TRBV5-1	TRBJ2-3	CASSPTGLAGSTDTQYF
TRBV5-4	TRBJ2-4	CASSLQGENIQYF
TRBV5-1	TRBJ1-2	CASSYRSGTGFSGYTF
TRBV30	TRBJ2-7	CAWSVRSIQYF
TRBV11-2	TRBJ1-2	CASSSSLGTGRGYGYTF
TRBV14	TRBJ1-1	CASSQNPTGAEGMNTEAFF
TRBV24-1	TRBJ1-6	CATSAWGPGWSPLHF
TRBV28	TRBJ1-2	CASRSAGTSYGYTF
TRBV6-5	TRBJ2-7	CASRLTSGSNYEQYF
TRBV5-1	TRBJ1-5	CASSGEGGRPRNQPQHF
TRBV6-5	TRBJ1-2	CAIGEGQGGGYTF
TRBV3-1/TRBV3-2	TRBJ2-7	CASSQGWEVYEQYF